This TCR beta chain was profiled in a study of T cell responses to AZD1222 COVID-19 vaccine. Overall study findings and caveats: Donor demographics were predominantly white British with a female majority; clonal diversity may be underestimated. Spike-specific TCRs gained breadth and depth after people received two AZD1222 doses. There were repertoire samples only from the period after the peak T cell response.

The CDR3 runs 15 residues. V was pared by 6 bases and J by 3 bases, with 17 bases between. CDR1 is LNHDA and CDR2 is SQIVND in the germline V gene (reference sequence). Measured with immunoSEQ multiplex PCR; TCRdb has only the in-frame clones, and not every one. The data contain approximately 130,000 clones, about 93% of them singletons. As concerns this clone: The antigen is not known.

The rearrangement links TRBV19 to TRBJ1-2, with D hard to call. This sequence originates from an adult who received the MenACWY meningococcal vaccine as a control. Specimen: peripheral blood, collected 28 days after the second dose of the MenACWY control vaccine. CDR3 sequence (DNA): TGTGCCAGTAGCCAGACTGGAATTCTGGACTATGGCTACACCTTC. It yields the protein CASSQTGILDYGYTF.